These 32 T cell receptor beta chains were sequenced from one sample in a study of shared clonotypes between healthy human individuals. The protocol was immunoSEQ multiplex PCR, while the TCRdb copy is restricted to in-frame clones and leaves out a portion. The table has about 1 million clones, around 76% seen once. The sequenced material came from memory CD4+ T cells sorted from blood. The sample's subset: CD45RA-negative fraction. These receptors came from a man between 18 and 35 years old in good health.

This clone turned up a few times. The gene calls are TRBV6-5 and TRBJ2-7, with D tentatively TRBD2 (5 bases). Trimming removed 6 bases at V and 7 bases at J, with 10 bases between. The CDR3 runs to 11 residues. Germline CDR1 is MNHEY and CDR2 is SVGAGI. The CDR3: CASRGPGEQYF. The DNA of the CDR3 is TGTGCCAGCAGAGGCCCGGGGGAGCAGTACTTC.

Turning to this clone: The same CDR3 can be traced to other DNA sequences in this sample. The gene calls are TRBV7-9 and TRBJ2-5; tentatively, D is TRBD2 (5 bases). The CDR3 consists of 11 residues. V was cut by 0 bases and J by 11 bases, with 7 bases left in between. The germline V gene has CDR1 SEHNR and CDR2 FQNEAQ (reference sequence). The CDR3, as DNA: TGTGCCAGCAGCTTAGCGGGAGAGCAGTACTTC. It specifies CASSLAGEQYF.

V gene TRBV9 combines with J gene TRBJ1-3; 7 nucleotides agree with TRBD1. Losses at the gene ends were 4 bases for V and 5 bases for J; bases not matched to a gene: 6. From germline, CDR1 is SGDLS and CDR2 YYNGEE. This CDR3 region has 14 residues. CDR3 coding DNA: TGTGCCAGCAGCTCGACAGGGACAAGAAACACCATATATTTT. It translates to CASSSTGTRNTIYF.

Regarding this clone: An end of the junction differs from the germline gene, which may be a read error. The gene calls are TRBV6-1 and TRBJ1-1, with D tentatively TRBD1 (5 bases). CDR1 MNHNS and CDR2 SASEGT come from the germline V gene. The CDR3 runs to 12 residues. This CDR3 is CASSELGTRGIF. For the CDR3, the DNA is TGTGCCAGCAGTGAGCTGGGGACTCGGGGAATCTTT.

This clone was observed a few times. This chain joins TRBV7-2 and TRBJ2-7; D is undetermined. Germline values: CDR1 SGHTA, CDR2 FQGNSA. There are 14 residues in the CDR3. Trimming took off 1 base at V and 5 bases at J, with 12 bases between the two ends. CDR3 DNA: TGTGCCAGCAGCTTAGGCTTTACGGCGAACGAGCAGTACTTC. Translation: CASSLGFTANEQYF.

This sequence joins TRBV7-9 and TRBJ2-5; the match to TRBD2 covers 11 bases. V was pared by 2 bases and J by 2 bases, with 4 bases of the junction left unmatched. Germline V CDR1 and CDR2: SEHNR, FQNEAQ (reference sequence). The CDR3 consists of 16 residues. The CDR3 coding sequence is TGTGCCAGCAGCTTAACGACTAGCGGGGCGCAAGAGACCCAGTACTTC. Amino acid sequence: CASSLTTSGAQETQYF.

A single count supports this clone. The chain employs TRBV14 and TRBJ1-6, with no clear D. CDR1 is SGHDN, CDR2 FVKESK, per germline. V lost 4 bases and J lost 7, with 11 bases in between. The length of the CDR3 is 14 residues. CDR3 in DNA: TGTGCCAGCAGCCTTAGAGAAGGGAATTCACCCCTCCACTTT. Amino acids: CASSLREGNSPLHF. The full variable domain, completed using reference TRBV14 and TRBJ1-6, is EAGVTQFPSHSVIEKGQTVTLRCDPISGHDNLYWYRRVMGKEIKFLLHFVKESKQDESGMPNNRFLAERTGGTYSTLKVQPAELEDSGVYFCASSLREGNSPLHFGNGTRLTVT.

There are a few counts of this clone. This sequence joins TRBV7-8 and TRBJ2-7; tentatively, D is TRBD1 (5 bases). Germline V gives CDR1 SGHVS, CDR2 FQNEAQ. The germline V and J ends were trimmed by 6 bases and 2 bases, with 11 bases remaining between them. The CDR3 loop spans 13 amino acids. As DNA, the CDR3 is TGTGCCAGCAGGCAGGGTGGCACCTACGAGCAGTACTTC. This gives the protein CASRQGGTYEQYF.

This chain links TRBV27 with TRBJ2-1; TRBD2 is a possible D gene (5 bases). The CDR3 has 12 residues. Trimming took 8 bases from V and 7 from J, leaving 12 bases between them. Germline CDR1 is MNHEY and CDR2 is SMNVEV (reference sequence). CDR3 amino acids: CASLDWRNEQFF. The CDR3 coding sequence is TGTGCCAGCCTGGACTGGCGGAATGAGCAGTTCTTC.

The gene calls are TRBV28 and TRBJ2-6, with no clear D. Germline V gene sequence: CDR1 MDHEN, CDR2 SYDVKM. The CDR3 sequence is 14 residues long. Trimming removed 8 bases at V and 0 bases at J, with 8 bases between. The CDR3 here is CASETSSGANVLTF. The CDR3 coding sequence is TGTGCCAGCGAAACAAGCTCTGGGGCCAACGTCCTGACTTTC.

This clone was observed a few times. The rearrangement uses TRBV19 and TRBJ2-5, with TRBD1 identical over 9 bases. V gave up 7 bases and J gave up 4 bases; unmatched junction bases: 7. The CDR3 totals 14 residues. The germline V gene encodes CDR1 LNHDA and CDR2 SQIVND (reference sequence). This CDR3 reads CASNPGQGRETQYF. The CDR3 coding sequence is TGTGCCAGTAACCCAGGACAGGGGCGAGAGACCCAGTACTTC.

V usage is TRBV7-9 and J usage is TRBJ1-6; no clear D. Trimming shortened V by 1 base and J by 7 bases, and 8 bases separated the two germline ends. This CDR3 contains 14 residues. Germline CDR1 and CDR2: SEHNR and FQNEAQ (reference sequence). Here the CDR3 DNA reads TGTGCCAGCAGCTTAGACAGTACGAATTCACCCCTCCACTTT. This gives the protein CASSLDSTNSPLHF. Full variable domain (rest looked up from reference TRBV7-9 and TRBJ1-6): DTGVSQNPRHKITKRGQNVTFRCDPISEHNRLYWYRQTLGQGPEFLTYFQNEAQLEKSRLLSDRFSAERPKGSFSTLEIQRTEQGDSAMYLCASSLDSTNSPLHFGNGTRLTVT.

A word on this clone: A far larger clone is a single base away, which makes a read error likely. This chain uses TRBV7-9 with TRBJ2-7; no reliable D call. Trimming stripped 8 bases from V and 3 bases from J, with 5 bases between. The CDR3 extends over 10 amino acids. The germline V gene has CDR1 SEHNR and CDR2 FQNEAQ (reference sequence). This CDR3 is CASGSYEQYF. The CDR3 DNA sequence: TGTGCCAGCGGAAGCTACGAGCAGTACTTC.

This chain connects TRBV10-2 to TRBJ2-1; TRBD2 matches 10 bases. Losses at the gene ends were 8 bases for V and 7 bases for J; bases not matched to a gene: 17. The CDR3 sequence is 17 residues long. The V gene's germline CDR1 is WSHSY and CDR2 SAAADI. CDR3 amino acids: CASLELTSGTSRNEQFF. The CDR3 DNA reads as TGCGCCAGCCTAGAGCTAACTAGCGGGACCTCTCGGAATGAGCAGTTCTTC.

This sequence joins TRBV5-6 and TRBJ2-6, with D hard to call. There are 15 residues in the CDR3. The germline CDR1 and CDR2 sequences are SGHDT and YYEEEE. V lost 1 base and J 1 base, leaving 6 bases between the germline ends. Here the CDR3 DNA reads TGTGCCAGCAGCTTGACGGAATCTGGGGCCAACGTCCTGACTTTC. Translation: CASSLTESGANVLTF.

The J gene is TRBJ2-6, the V gene TRBV11-2, with unresolved D. Germline V gives CDR1 SGHAT, CDR2 FQNNGV. The CDR3 runs to 16 residues. Trimming stripped 1 base from V and 3 bases from J, with 10 bases between. The CDR3 loop is CASSLGFLGGANVLTF. CDR3 in DNA: TGTGCCAGCAGCTTAGGTTTTCTCGGTGGGGCCAACGTCCTGACTTTC.

This chain joins TRBV5-4 and TRBJ2-1, with TRBD2 as a possible D gene (7 bases). The germline CDR1 and CDR2 sequences are SGHNT and YYREEE (reference sequence). V was shortened by 5 bases and J by 1 base, with 13 bases between the two germline ends. This CDR3 is 15 amino acids long. The CDR3 region is CASRLRGASYNEQFF. The CDR3 DNA sequence: TGTGCCAGCAGACTCCGGGGGGCATCCTACAATGAGCAGTTCTTC.

This clone was seen a few times. This chain connects TRBV19 to TRBJ1-1; 7 nucleotides agree with TRBD1. The junction had 7 bases not matched to a gene; V was cut back by 5 bases and J by 7 bases. The CDR3 has 13 residues. CDR1 is LNHDA and CDR2 is SQIVND in the germline V gene (reference sequence). The CDR3 sequence: CASSANRGNEAFF. CDR3 sequence (DNA): TGTGCCAGTAGTGCAAACAGGGGTAATGAAGCTTTCTTT.

The chain employs TRBV5-1 and TRBJ2-3, with no clear D. This CDR3 spans 14 amino acids. Trimming took off 6 bases at V and 4 bases at J, with 15 bases between the two ends. Germline lookup yields CDR1 SGHRS and CDR2 YFSETQ. The CDR3 is CASTDVAGPDTQYF. For the CDR3, the DNA is TGCGCCAGCACCGACGTCGCTGGCCCAGATACGCAGTATTTT.

The V call is TRBV7-9, the J call TRBJ1-5, with 11 bases aligning to TRBD1. J lost 6 bases, V lost 4 bases, and 2 bases had no gene match. This CDR3 is 14 amino acids long. From germline, CDR1 is SEHNR and CDR2 FQNEAQ (reference sequence). This chain's CDR3 is CASSWGTGGQPQHF. CDR3 DNA: TGTGCCAGCAGCTGGGGGACAGGGGGTCAGCCCCAGCATTTT.

The chain uses TRBV5-6 and TRBJ1-4; 8 positions match TRBD1. CDR3 length: 16 amino acids. Looked up from germline, CDR1 is SGHDT and CDR2 is YYEEEE. The V and J ends lost 0 bases and 5 bases, in that order; junction bases with no gene match: 6. CDR3 coding DNA: TGTGCCAGCAGCTTGGCCTGGGACAGGCAAAATGAAAAACTGTTTTTT. This gives the protein CASSLAWDRQNEKLFF.

This clone was found a few times. The V call is TRBV6-5, the J call TRBJ1-1, with 9 bases matching TRBD1. This CDR3 comprises 16 residues. J was trimmed by 8 bases and V by 2 bases; bases with no gene match: 12. Germline V gene lookup returns CDR1 MNHEY and CDR2 SVGAGI. This CDR3 is CASSYAGQGTNREAFF. The CDR3 DNA sequence: TGTGCCAGCAGTTACGCCGGACAGGGGACGAACAGGGAAGCTTTCTTT.

The chain couples TRBV6-5 to TRBJ2-7, with D perhaps given as TRBD1 or TRBD2 (5 bases each). Germline CDR1 MNHEY, CDR2 SVGAGI. Trimming cost V 5 bases and J 5 bases, with 16 bases left between them. This CDR3 is built from 14 residues. The CDR3 reads CASSRSYRDHEQYF. CDR3 bases: TGTGCCAGCAGTCGTTCCTACCGGGACCACGAGCAGTACTTC.

The chain combines TRBV30 with TRBJ2-3, with TRBD2 matching over 7 bases. V was clipped by 4 bases and J by 6 bases; unmatched bases: 10. The CDR3 covers 14 residues. Germline V gives CDR1 GTSNPN, CDR2 SVGIG (reference sequence). CDR3 sequence reads: CAWIQRTRSDTQYF. As DNA, the CDR3 is TGTGCCTGGATCCAGCGGACTAGATCGGATACGCAGTATTTT.

V gene TRBV6-1 combines with J gene TRBJ1-2; D gene uncertain. The CDR3 spans 14 residues. V was cut by 8 bases and J by 8 bases, with 21 bases left in between. The V gene's germline CDR1 is MNHNS and CDR2 SASEGT. The CDR3 DNA is TGTGCCAGCGGAGGAAGGGTGGTTGATAGGGGCTACACCTTC. This encodes CASGGRVVDRGYTF.

The J gene is TRBJ1-2, the V gene TRBV10-3, with D possibly being TRBD1 (5 bases). V lost 5 bases to trimming and J lost 3 bases, with 13 bases between them. This CDR3 is 14 amino acids long. Per the germline V gene, CDR1 is ENHRY and CDR2 is SYGVKD. The CDR3 DNA reads as TGTGCCATCAGTCGGGACGGTAAGGACTATGGCTACACCTTC. This gives the protein CAISRDGKDYGYTF.

The CDR3 loop reads CASSEYGTGVGYTF. The CDR3 bases are TGTGCCAGCAGTGAATATGGGACAGGGGTCGGCTACACCTTC. V usage is TRBV6-1 and J usage is TRBJ1-2; 10 nucleotides agree with TRBD1. This CDR3 is built from 14 residues. With 2 bases clipped from V and 8 bases from J, the junction kept 5 bases outside the gene matches. Germline CDR1 and CDR2: MNHNS and SASEGT.

This clone was observed at least ten times. V usage is TRBV9 and J usage is TRBJ2-7; TRBD1 or TRBD2 may be the D gene (5 bases each). Germline-derived CDR1 and CDR2 are SGDLS and YYNGEE. Between the trimmed V and J ends, which lost 4 bases and 3 bases, there was a span of 14 bases. The CDR3 totals 14 residues. The CDR3 DNA follows: TGTGCCAGCAGCCGGGACGCCTTGTTCTACGAGCAGTACTTC. Translated: CASSRDALFYEQYF.

J is TRBJ1-4 and V is TRBV11-2; D remains ambiguous. V was shortened by 5 bases and J by 8 bases, with 12 bases between the two germline ends. CDR1 is SGHAT, CDR2 FQNNGV, per germline. The CDR3 spans 13 residues. The CDR3 reads CASSPSTGEKLFF. Written as DNA, the CDR3 is TGTGCCAGCAGCCCTTCGACGGGAGAAAAACTGTTTTTT.

This chain joins TRBV10-3 and TRBJ1-6; 8 nucleotides line up with TRBD1. This CDR3 is 14 amino acids long. V shed 10 bases, J shed 8 bases, and the junction held 10 bases outside the gene matches. Germline loops: CDR1 ENHRY, CDR2 SYGVKD. CDR3 nucleotide sequence: TGTGCCACAACGACAGGGGTTTATGATTCACCCCTCCACTTT. This gives the protein CATTTGVYDSPLHF.

The gene calls are TRBV19 and TRBJ2-2, with D unclear. Trimming pared 6 bases from V and 5 bases from J, leaving 10 bases between. The germline gives CDR1 LNHDA, CDR2 SQIVND (reference sequence). This CDR3 has 13 amino acids. The CDR3 coding sequence is TGTGCCAGTAGCCCCCTGTTGACCGGGGAGCTGTTTTTT. Translated: CASSPLLTGELFF.

J is TRBJ2-1 and V is TRBV19, with TRBD2 matching over 8 bases. From germline, CDR1 is LNHDA and CDR2 SQIVND (reference sequence). The CDR3 sequence is 14 residues long. After removal of 8 bases from V and 9 bases from J, the junction contained 12 bases not matched to a gene. This CDR3 reads CASERREVGSEQFF. As DNA, the CDR3 is TGTGCCAGTGAGCGGCGGGAGGTAGGAAGTGAGCAGTTCTTC. The variable domain in full, with the rest retrieved from reference TRBV19 and TRBJ2-1, is DGGITQSPKYLFRKEGQNVTLSCEQNLNHDAMYWYRQDPGQGLRLIYYSQIVNDFQKGDIAEGYSVSREKKESFPLTVTSAQKNPTAFYLCASERREVGSEQFFGPGTRLTVL.